This T cell receptor (beta chain) was recovered during a study of blood T cell repertoires in COVID-19. Study at large: PBMCs, B-cell-depleted T cells, or T cells were the source of the cDNA or gDNA that made up the material.

In its sample, this clone is medium-sized. CDR3 length: 14 residues. Germline values: CDR1 MNHEY, CDR2 SVGAGI. The V end was cut by 0 bases, the J end by 6 bases, with 12 bases between. Profiling relied on immunoSEQ multiplex PCR, and the TCRdb table lists in-frame clones only, not all of them. Found here are fewer than 200,000 clones, roughly 85% of them singletons; the top ten hold over 3%. The source is a human donor with acute or convalescent COVID-19. The donor label of this sample is uncertain. V and J are TRBV6-5 and TRBJ2-7, with D maybe TRBD1 (6 bases). Source material: peripheral blood. The DNA of the CDR3 is TGTGCCAGCAGTTACTCGATTTGGGGGCCCGAGCAGTACTTC. Translating gives CASSYSIWGPEQYF.